This T cell receptor (beta chain) was recorded in a study of response to subunit inactivated influenza vaccine. This clonotype came up many times. Germline CDR1 and CDR2: SGHRS and YFSETQ. The CDR3 has 15 residues. V shed 2 bases and J 3 bases; nucleotides not matched to a gene: 4. TCRdb passed the RT-PCR reads through MiXCR, listing each CDR3 protein once. The sample records more than 400,000 distinct CDR3 sequences, around 9.9% being singletons. The J gene is TRBJ1-2, the V gene TRBV5-1; 10 nucleotides line up with TRBD1. The receptor's source is a man aged 50-60 years who received an inactivated influenza vaccine. The sequences come from PBMCs from blood, collected 45 days after vaccination. CDR3 nucleotide sequence: TGCGCCAGCAGCTTCGCCGGGACAGGGGACTATGGCTACACCTTC. Encoded protein: CASSFAGTGDYGYTF. The full variable domain, in which reference TRBV5-1 and TRBJ1-2 provide the parts outside the CDR3, is KAGVTQTPRYLIKTRGQQVTLSCSPISGHRSVSWYQQTPGQGLQFLFEYFSETQRNKGNFPGRFSGRQFSNSRSEMNVSTLELGDSALYLCASSFAGTGDYGYTFGSGTRLTVV.